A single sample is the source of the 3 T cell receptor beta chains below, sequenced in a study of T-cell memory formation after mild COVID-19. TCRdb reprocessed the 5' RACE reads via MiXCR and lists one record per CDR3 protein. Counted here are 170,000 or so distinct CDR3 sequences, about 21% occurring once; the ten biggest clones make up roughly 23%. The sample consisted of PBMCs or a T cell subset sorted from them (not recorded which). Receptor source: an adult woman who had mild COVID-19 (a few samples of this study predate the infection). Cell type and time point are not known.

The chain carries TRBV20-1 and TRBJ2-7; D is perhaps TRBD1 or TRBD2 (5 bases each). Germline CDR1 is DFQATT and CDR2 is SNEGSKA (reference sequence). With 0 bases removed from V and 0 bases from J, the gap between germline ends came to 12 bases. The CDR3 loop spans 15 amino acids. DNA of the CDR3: TGCAGTGCTAGAGACCTCCGGGACGTCTCCTACGAGCAGTACTTC. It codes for CSARDLRDVSYEQYF.

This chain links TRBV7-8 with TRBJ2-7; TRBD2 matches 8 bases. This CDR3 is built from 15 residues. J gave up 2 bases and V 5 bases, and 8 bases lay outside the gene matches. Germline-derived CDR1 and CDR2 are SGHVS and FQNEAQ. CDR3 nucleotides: TGTGCCAGCAGCACGAGCGGGAGTGTGGCCTACGAGCAGTACTTC. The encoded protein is CASSTSGSVAYEQYF.

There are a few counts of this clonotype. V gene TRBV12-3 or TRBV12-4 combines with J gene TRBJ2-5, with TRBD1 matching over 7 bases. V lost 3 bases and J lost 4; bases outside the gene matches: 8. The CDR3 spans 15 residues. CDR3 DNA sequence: TGTGCCAGCAGTTTTGGGTCAGGGGGTGGAGAGACCCAGTACTTC. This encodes CASSFGSGGGETQYF.